These 32 T cell receptor beta chains were all obtained from the same sample, sequenced in a study of identical twins. TCRdb analysed the 5' RACE reads with MiXCR anew, one entry per CDR3 protein. The sample records approximately 630,000 distinct CDR3 sequences, about 7.1% being singletons. The sample was also reused in another study, on yellow fever vaccine responses in identical twins.

Input material: PBMCs. The receptors shown here come from a woman aged 18-35 years in good health.

The table lists this clonotype with a few counts. This chain links TRBV7-8 with TRBJ2-3, with D maybe TRBD2 (5 bases). The CDR3 runs 19 residues. The V gene's germline CDR1 is SGHVS and CDR2 FQNEAQ. V was cut by 3 bases and J by 1 base, with 23 bases left in between. CDR3 coding DNA: TGTGCCAGCAGCTTGGAGCGTGGCGCCGGGATTTGGGGCACAGATACGCAGTATTTT. Amino acids: CASSLERGAGIWGTDTQYF.

The rearrangement joins TRBV7-9 to TRBJ2-5, with 8 bases identical to TRBD2. The CDR3 contains 15 residues. Germline V gene data show CDR1 as SEHNR and CDR2 as FQNEAQ (reference sequence). V gave up 1 base and J gave up 5 bases; unmatched junction bases: 6. The CDR3 here is CASSLGAGVVETQYF. The DNA of the CDR3 is TGTGCCAGCAGCTTAGGAGCGGGGGTTGTGGAGACCCAGTACTTC.

This clonotype was counted many times. The chain combines TRBV6-4 with TRBJ1-1; D unclear. The germline V and J ends were trimmed by 6 bases and 1 base, with 15 bases remaining between them. The CDR3 is 15 amino acids. Germline assignment: CDR1 MRHNA and CDR2 SNTAGT. CDR3 bases: TGTGCCAGCAGAAGGAGAGACACACCGAACACTGAAGCTTTCTTT. Translation: CASRRRDTPNTEAFF.

This clonotype was seen only a few times. The rearrangement links TRBV5-1 to TRBJ2-2, with a tentative D call TRBD1 (6 bases). CDR3 length: 14 residues. CDR1 and CDR2 (germline): SGHRS, YFSETQ. Trimming left V 5 bases short and J 3 bases short, with 11 bases between. For the CDR3, the DNA is TGCGCCAGCAGAAAACAGGGTTACACCGGGGAGCTGTTTTTT. This sequence encodes CASRKQGYTGELFF.

This clonotype came up many times. The chain links TRBV6-1 to TRBJ1-1, with TRBD1 as a possible D gene (6 bases). The CDR3 consists of 14 residues. V gave up 6 bases and J gave up 1 base, with 12 bases separating them. The germline CDR1 and CDR2 sequences are MNHNS and SASEGT. The CDR3 coding sequence is TGTGCCAGCAGCCGGAACAGGGCGAACACTGAAGCTTTCTTT. Its translation is CASSRNRANTEAFF.

The CDR3 here is CASSLGQGAGEQYF. The CDR3 nucleotides read TGTGCCAGCAGCCTCGGACAGGGCGCGGGCGAGCAGTACTTC. The chain carries TRBV7-6 and TRBJ2-7, with 8 positions matching TRBD1. Germline V gene data show CDR1 as SGHVS and CDR2 as FNYEAQ. The V segment lost 5 bases and the J segment 6 bases; nucleotides outside the gene matches: 9. The CDR3 has 14 amino acids.

This clonotype was recorded a few times. The J gene is TRBJ2-5, the V gene TRBV7-7; TRBD1 matches at 7 bases. V was clipped by 5 bases and J by 2 bases; unmatched bases: 8. Germline CDR1 and CDR2: SSHAT and FNYEAQ (reference sequence). The CDR3 extends over 15 amino acids. DNA of the CDR3: TGTGCCAGCAGCCCCGGGACAGATCTACAAGAGACCCAGTACTTC. It is translated as CASSPGTDLQETQYF.

The J gene is TRBJ2-5, the V gene TRBV7-6; D perhaps matches TRBD1 (5 bases). V shed 8 bases and J shed 0 bases, with 13 bases lying between them. The CDR3 loop spans 14 amino acids. Germline lookup yields CDR1 SGHVS and CDR2 FNYEAQ. CDR3 in DNA: TGTGCCAGCGGACAAAGTCTGTACCAAGAGACCCAGTACTTC. Amino acid sequence: CASGQSLYQETQYF.

This clonotype has just a few counts. The V gene is TRBV12-3 or TRBV12-4, the J gene TRBJ1-5; D gene uncertain. Between the trimmed V and J ends, which lost 6 bases and 3 bases, there was a span of 15 bases. The CDR3 contains 15 residues. This chain's CDR3 is CASSRAGLNNQPQHF. DNA of the CDR3: TGTGCCAGCAGCCGCGCGGGCCTTAACAATCAGCCCCAGCATTTT.

Many counts were recorded for this clonotype. The chain recombines TRBV5-8 with TRBJ2-1; D may be TRBD1 or TRBD2 (5 bases each). The V gene's germline CDR1 is SGHTS and CDR2 YDEGEE. Trimming left V 1 base short and J 3 bases short, with 11 bases between. The CDR3 loop spans 15 amino acids. CDR3 bases: TGTGCCAGCAGCTTGAAGGGGAGAGTCTACAATGAGCAGTTCTTC. It codes for CASSLKGRVYNEQFF.

This clonotype showed up just a few times. The chain couples TRBV6-5 to TRBJ1-1; D is possibly TRBD1 (5 bases). Trimming cost V 2 bases and J 7 bases, with 11 bases left between them. The CDR3 consists of 13 residues. Germline CDR1 MNHEY, CDR2 SVGAGI. The CDR3 coding sequence is TGTGCCAGCAGTTACGGGGGACTGGTTGAAGCTTTCTTT. Residues: CASSYGGLVEAFF.

In this sample, this clonotype turned up many times. The genes are TRBV12-3 or TRBV12-4 and TRBJ2-7, with D perhaps TRBD2 (6 bases). CDR3 length: 12 residues. V was trimmed by 6 bases and J by 3 bases, leaving 9 bases between them. The CDR3 protein is CASSFGGYEQYF. CDR3 coding DNA: TGTGCCAGCAGCTTCGGGGGCTACGAGCAGTACTTC.

In this sample, this clonotype turned up a few times. The chain combines TRBV10-2 with TRBJ2-5; D not resolved. CDR1 and CDR2 (germline): WSHSY, SAAADI. The germline V and J ends were trimmed by 7 bases and 2 bases, with 11 bases remaining between them. This CDR3 comprises 13 residues. CDR3 bases: TGCGCCAGCACAAGCCCAGGACAAGAGACCCAGTACTTC. Encoded protein: CASTSPGQETQYF.

The rearrangement links TRBV10-3 to TRBJ2-5, with 11 bases lining up with TRBD2. Germline CDR1 ENHRY, CDR2 SYGVKD. This CDR3 comprises 15 residues. The ends lost 6 bases at V and 4 bases at J; junction bases unmatched: 7. The CDR3 spells CAISERGTSGETQYF. In DNA, the CDR3 is TGTGCCATCAGCGAACGGGGGACTAGCGGAGAGACCCAGTACTTC.

Ten or more counts support this clonotype. The rearrangement joins TRBV20-1 to TRBJ2-7, with 9 positions matching TRBD2. The CDR3 has 15 amino acids. Trimming removed 3 bases from V and 4 bases from J; junction bases left unmatched: 10. Germline CDR1 is DFQATT and CDR2 is SNEGSKA (reference sequence). CDR3 bases: TGCAGTGCTAGTATCCCGGGACTAGCTGGTTACGAGCAGTACTTC. Its protein is CSASIPGLAGYEQYF.

This clonotype was found a few times. V is TRBV29-1 and J is TRBJ2-1; D is unclear. Trimming removed 3 bases at V and 3 bases at J, with 9 bases between. The V gene's germline CDR1 is SQVTM and CDR2 ANQGSEA. The CDR3 is 13 amino acids. CDR3 residues: CSVDSVSYNEQFF. CDR3 coding DNA: TGCAGCGTTGATTCGGTCAGCTACAATGAGCAGTTCTTC.

The V call is TRBV7-9, the J call TRBJ2-5; 9 bases agree with TRBD1. Germline-derived CDR1 and CDR2 are SEHNR and FQNEAQ (reference sequence). V shed 6 bases and J 5 bases; nucleotides not matched to a gene: 10. This CDR3 is built from 15 residues. The CDR3 reads CASRPGTGQLETQYF. The CDR3 coding sequence is TGTGCCAGCAGACCCGGGACAGGGCAGCTTGAGACCCAGTACTTC.

This clonotype has ten or more counts. The chain links TRBV28 to TRBJ2-7; 16 nucleotides align to TRBD2. Per germline, CDR1 MDHEN and CDR2 SYDVKM. With 7 bases clipped from V and 0 bases from J, the junction kept 9 bases outside the gene matches. The CDR3 loop spans 18 amino acids. CDR3 sequence: CASNAGTSGRGSSYEQYF. The DNA for the CDR3 is TGTGCCAGCAATGCCGGGACTAGCGGGAGGGGGAGCTCCTACGAGCAGTACTTC.

This clonotype was seen only a few times. This chain joins TRBV28 and TRBJ2-5; 7 bases are a match to TRBD2. CDR1 MDHEN and CDR2 SYDVKM come from the germline V gene. The junction had 7 bases not matched to a gene; V was cut back by 3 bases and J by 9 bases. CDR3 length equals 13 residues. CDR3 amino acids: CASSFLRGRAQYF. CDR3 coding DNA: TGTGCCAGCAGTTTTCTTCGGGGGAGGGCCCAGTACTTC.

This clonotype has a handful of counts. The chain recombines TRBV29-1 with TRBJ2-3; tentative D call: TRBD2 (6 bases). This CDR3 is built from 15 residues. The V gene's germline CDR1 is SQVTM and CDR2 ANQGSEA. The V and J ends lost 3 bases and 3 bases respectively, with 16 bases between them. The chain's CDR3 is CSVDVPGVLTDTQYF. The CDR3 DNA reads TGCAGCGTTGACGTTCCGGGGGTATTGACAGATACGCAGTATTTT.

The gene calls are TRBV24-1 and TRBJ2-3; D gene uncertain. The CDR3 totals 13 residues. CDR1 is KGHDR, CDR2 SFDVKD, per germline. V lost 5 bases and J 3 bases, leaving 8 bases between the germline ends. The CDR3: CATSATETDTQYF. The CDR3 DNA follows: TGTGCCACCAGTGCTACCGAGACAGATACGCAGTATTTT.

This clonotype has a handful of counts. The chain employs TRBV7-3 and TRBJ2-1, with a possible D match to TRBD1 (5 bases). This CDR3 has 15 amino acids. Germline V gene lookup returns CDR1 SGHTA and CDR2 FQGTGA. V gave up 5 bases and J gave up 0 bases, with 11 bases separating them. The CDR3 sequence: CASSPSDSSYNEQFF. The CDR3 nucleotides read TGTGCCAGCAGCCCGTCTGACAGCTCCTACAATGAGCAGTTCTTC.

The table lists this clonotype with a few counts. The chain joins TRBV7-6 to TRBJ2-3, with D perhaps TRBD2 (6 bases). The CDR3 contains 17 residues. Germline-derived CDR1 and CDR2 are SGHVS and FNYEAQ. V was pared by 1 base and J by 3 bases, with 17 bases between. CDR3 loop: CASSLVSTTRGTDTQYF. The CDR3 DNA follows: TGTGCCAGCAGCTTAGTCTCGACTACCCGGGGGACAGATACGCAGTATTTT.

This chain uses TRBV20-1 with TRBJ2-3; TRBD2 matches 9 bases. Germline CDR1 reads DFQATT; CDR2 reads SNEGSKA (reference sequence). This CDR3 spans 17 amino acids. V gave up 0 bases and J gave up 0 bases; unmatched junction bases: 7. The CDR3 nucleotides read TGCAGTGCTAGAGAGACGACTAGCGGCCTTAGCACAGATACGCAGTATTTT. It is translated as CSARETTSGLSTDTQYF.

In its sample, this clonotype was seen many times. This chain's CDR3 is CSAREGTSGYNEQFF. CDR3 nucleotide sequence: TGCAGTGCTAGAGAGGGGACTAGCGGGTACAATGAGCAGTTCTTC. The gene calls are TRBV20-1 and TRBJ2-1; 12 bases agree with TRBD2. This CDR3 has 15 residues. Trimming removed 0 bases from V and 4 bases from J; junction bases left unmatched: 1. CDR1 DFQATT and CDR2 SNEGSKA come from the germline V gene (reference sequence).

This clonotype has just a few counts. The V gene is TRBV20-1, the J gene TRBJ2-7, with 7 bases aligning to TRBD1. Germline V gene lookup returns CDR1 DFQATT and CDR2 SNEGSKA (reference sequence). After removal of 6 bases from V and 4 bases from J, the junction contained 9 bases not matched to a gene. The CDR3 contains 13 residues. For the CDR3, the DNA is TGCAGTGCCGGGACAGAGAATAGGTACGAGCAGTACGTC. Amino acid sequence: CSAGTENRYEQYV.

This clonotype was seen a handful of times. The V gene is TRBV12-3 or TRBV12-4, the J gene TRBJ2-1; D gene uncertain. The CDR3 is 14 amino acids. V shed 1 base and J shed 6 bases, with 10 bases lying between them. As DNA, the CDR3 is TGTGCCAGCAGTTTAGAGATTAGCAGCAATGAGCAGTTCTTC. This codes for CASSLEISSNEQFF.

This clonotype was counted a few times. The rearrangement links TRBV27 to TRBJ2-7; TRBD1 matches at 8 bases. Germline assignment: CDR1 MNHEY and CDR2 SMNVEV (reference sequence). V lost 5 bases to trimming and J lost 2 bases; unmatched junction nucleotides: 5. CDR3 length equals 14 residues. CDR3 bases: TGTGCCAGCAGTATTGGACAGGGTGCCTACGAGCAGTACTTC. This codes for CASSIGQGAYEQYF.

This clonotype has a count of ten or more. The J gene is TRBJ2-2, the V gene TRBV7-3; 9 nucleotides agree with TRBD2. The CDR3 consists of 16 residues. The J segment lost 2 bases and the V segment lost 4 bases, leaving 5 bases of the junction unmatched. Germline values: CDR1 SGHTA, CDR2 FQGTGA. The CDR3 here is CASSSVAGVNTGELFF. The CDR3 nucleotides are TGTGCCAGCAGCTCAGTAGCGGGAGTTAACACCGGGGAGCTGTTTTTT.

The chain uses TRBV9 and TRBJ2-2; 7 bases match TRBD1. This CDR3 comprises 17 residues. V shed 1 base, J shed 5 bases, and the junction held 11 bases outside the gene matches. Germline V lookup: CDR1 SGDLS, CDR2 YYNGEE. CDR3 sequence: CASSVSEDRILTGELFF. The CDR3 nucleotides read TGTGCCAGCAGCGTATCTGAGGACAGGATACTTACCGGGGAGCTGTTTTTT.

This clonotype was detected a few times. The rearrangement uses TRBV2 and TRBJ2-3, with 7 bases that match TRBD1. The CDR3 loop spans 12 amino acids. CDR1 and CDR2 (germline): SNHLY, FYNNEI. Germline trimming cut 4 bases from V and 7 bases from J; bases unmatched to any gene: 2. The CDR3, as DNA: TGTGCCAGCAGTGGGGACAGTCATACGCAGTATTTT. Residues: CASSGDSHTQYF.

This clonotype was seen at least ten times. The gene calls are TRBV10-3 and TRBJ2-2, with 7 bases matching TRBD1. This CDR3 has 13 residues. The V segment lost 10 bases and the J segment 2 bases; nucleotides outside the gene matches: 4. Germline CDR1 reads ENHRY; CDR2 reads SYGVKD. CDR3 protein: CATNRGNTGELFF. CDR3 nucleotide sequence: TGTGCCACAAACAGGGGAAACACCGGGGAGCTGTTTTTT.